The 25 T cell receptor beta chains reported below all come from one sample, sequenced in a study of STAT5B mutations in CD4+ large granular lymphocyte leukemia. Data came from immunoSEQ multiplex PCR; TCRdb stores just in-frame clones and leaves some out. Of about 31,000 clones detected, less than 85% appear once; the ten largest clones hold roughly 6.9%. The specimen was CD4+ T cells from blood buffy coats. Every receptor here comes from a human donor in good health.

The chain links TRBV5-1 to TRBJ2-2; 7 positions agree with TRBD1. Germline CDR1 reads SGHRS; CDR2 reads YFSETQ. There are 16 residues in the CDR3. V lost 0 bases, J lost 2 bases, and 4 bases stayed unmatched. The CDR3 here is CASSLGGTANTGELFF. The CDR3 nucleotides read TGCGCCAGCAGCTTGGGAGGGACAGCAAACACCGGGGAGCTGTTTTTT.

The rearrangement joins TRBV9 to TRBJ2-1; TRBD2 aligns across 8 bases. The germline gives CDR1 SGDLS, CDR2 YYNGEE. The CDR3 extends over 15 amino acids. V lost 0 bases and J lost 5; bases outside the gene matches: 4. CDR3 loop: CASSVEGGGNNEQFF. DNA for the CDR3: TGTGCCAGCAGCGTAGAGGGCGGGGGGAACAATGAGCAGTTCTTC. The entire variable domain, with the rest obtained from reference TRBV9 and TRBJ2-1, is as follows: DSGVTQTPKHLITATGQRVTLRCSPRSGDLSVYWYQQSLDQGLQFLIQYYNGEERAKGNILERFSAQQFPDLHSELNLSSLELGDSALYFCASSVEGGGNNEQFFGPGTRLTVL.

The V gene is TRBV11-3, the J gene TRBJ2-3, with D perhaps matching TRBD2 (5 bases). V lost 5 bases to trimming and J lost 8 bases, with 8 bases between them. CDR3 length: 11 residues. Germline CDR1 reads SGHNT; CDR2 reads YENEEA. The CDR3 sequence is CASSTGGTQYF. CDR3 bases: TGTGCCAGCAGCACCGGAGGTACGCAGTATTTT.

The chain recombines TRBV11-3 with TRBJ2-5, with D hard to call. Germline CDR1 is SGHNT and CDR2 is YENEEA. The CDR3 loop spans 12 amino acids. The V end was cut by 5 bases, the J end by 5 bases, with 9 bases between. CDR3 sequence reads: CASSRDRETQYF. The CDR3, as DNA: TGTGCCAGCAGCCGAGATCGGGAGACCCAGTACTTC.

The chain combines TRBV5-1 with TRBJ1-3; D is unclear. This CDR3 has 15 residues. With 0 bases removed from V and 3 bases from J, the gap between germline ends came to 10 bases. Germline-derived CDR1 and CDR2 are SGHRS and YFSETQ. CDR3 residues: CASSLGADGGNTIYF. The CDR3 region has the DNA TGCGCCAGCAGCTTGGGGGCAGACGGTGGAAACACCATATATTTT.

This sequence joins TRBV11-2 and TRBJ2-5, with 11 bases that match TRBD2. CDR1 and CDR2 (germline): SGHAT, FQNNGV. The CDR3 is 16 residues long. Trimming removed 6 bases from V and 3 bases from J; junction bases left unmatched: 9. The CDR3 here is CASSPRVTSGEETQYF. The CDR3 nucleotides read TGTGCCAGCAGTCCAAGGGTGACTAGCGGGGAAGAGACCCAGTACTTC.

Concerning this clone: Relative to the germline gene, one junction end is altered; a read error may explain this. V and J are TRBV19 and TRBJ1-5; 10 nucleotides align to TRBD1. CDR1 and CDR2 from the germline V gene are LNHDA and SQIVND (reference sequence). CDR3 length equals 16 residues. CDR3 in DNA: TGTGCCAGTAGTTCCCGATCGACAGGGGGCAAACAGCCCCAGCATTTT. It is translated as CASSSRSTGGKQPQHF.

This clone was found once. The V gene is TRBV5-1, the J gene TRBJ1-2, with 10 bases lining up with TRBD1. This CDR3 is 14 amino acids long. The germline V gene encodes CDR1 SGHRS and CDR2 YFSETQ. The V gene end was trimmed by 6 bases and the J gene end by 7 bases; junction bases not matched to a gene: 9. CDR3 sequence: CASNPGQGNSGYTF. For the CDR3, the DNA is TGCGCCAGCAACCCGGGACAGGGGAACAGTGGCTACACCTTC.

The chain joins TRBV7-2 to TRBJ2-1; the D gene is possibly TRBD2 (6 bases). Trimming took 8 bases from V and 10 from J, leaving 21 bases between them. The germline V gene has CDR1 SGHTA and CDR2 FQGNSA. The CDR3 runs to 14 residues. This CDR3 reads CASRWQYDSGEQFF. The CDR3 DNA is TGTGCCAGCCGCTGGCAGTATGACAGCGGGGAGCAGTTCTTC.

The chain couples TRBV2 to TRBJ2-1, with 8 bases matching TRBD1. This CDR3 spans 14 amino acids. The trim removed 6 bases at V and 6 bases at J, leaving 7 bases unmatched. Germline V gene lookup returns CDR1 SNHLY and CDR2 FYNNEI. The CDR3 reads CASRPDREVNEQFF. The CDR3 DNA reads TGTGCCAGCAGGCCGGACAGGGAGGTCAATGAGCAGTTCTTC.

This chain connects TRBV11-3 to TRBJ2-7; the match to TRBD2 covers 13 bases. After removal of 5 bases from V and 2 bases from J, the junction contained 3 bases not matched to a gene. This CDR3 is 15 amino acids long. Looked up from germline, CDR1 is SGHNT and CDR2 is YENEEA. The CDR3 loop is CASSTGLAGAYEQYF. The CDR3 coding sequence is TGTGCCAGCAGCACCGGACTAGCGGGGGCCTACGAGCAGTACTTC.

The J gene is TRBJ2-3, the V gene TRBV18, with 7 bases aligning to TRBD2. Trimming cost V 3 bases and J 0 bases; bases outside gene matches: 6. This CDR3 spans 16 amino acids. The germline V gene has CDR1 KGHSH and CDR2 LQKENI. The CDR3 loop is CASSPLAGSSTDTQYF. DNA for the CDR3: TGTGCCAGCTCACCCTTAGCGGGTTCTAGCACAGATACGCAGTATTTT.

This clone was seen a handful of times. This chain connects TRBV28 to TRBJ2-1; D gene ambiguous. V lost 4 bases to trimming and J lost 2 bases, with 12 bases between them. This CDR3 spans 15 amino acids. Per the germline V gene, CDR1 is MDHEN and CDR2 is SYDVKM. The CDR3 here is CASSSRSWTYNEQFF. CDR3 nucleotide sequence: TGTGCCAGCAGTTCCCGGTCGTGGACCTACAATGAGCAGTTCTTC.

This chain links TRBV11-2 with TRBJ1-4, with D possibly being TRBD1 (5 bases). Between the trimmed V and J ends, which lost 2 bases and 0 bases, there was a span of 13 bases. The CDR3 is 17 amino acids. Germline V gene lookup returns CDR1 SGHAT and CDR2 FQNNGV. The CDR3: CASSLKMGRATNEKLFF. The CDR3 coding sequence is TGTGCCAGCAGCTTAAAAATGGGACGGGCAACTAATGAAAAACTGTTTTTT. Combining the CDR3 with reference TRBV11-2 and TRBJ1-4 gives the whole variable domain EAGVAQSPRYKIIEKRQSVAFWCNPISGHATLYWYQQILGQGPKLLIQFQNNGVVDDSQLPKDRFSAERLKGVDSTLKIQPAKLEDSAVYLCASSLKMGRATNEKLFFGSGTQLSVL.

The gene calls are TRBV6-6 and TRBJ1-6; no clear D. CDR3 length equals 14 residues. Between the trimmed V and J ends, which lost 8 bases and 5 bases, there was a span of 13 bases. From germline, CDR1 is MNHNY and CDR2 SVGAGI (reference sequence). CDR3: CASAWAADNSPLHF. The CDR3 bases are TGTGCCAGCGCCTGGGCCGCGGATAATTCACCCCTCCACTTT.

This clone appeared a few times. V usage is TRBV18 and J usage is TRBJ1-1; D not certain. The CDR3 length is 13 residues. In germline, CDR1 is KGHSH, CDR2 LQKENI. Trimming removed 4 bases from V and 3 bases from J, with 9 bases in between. CDR3 sequence: CASSLTSDTEAFF. The DNA of the CDR3 is TGTGCCAGCTCACTCACTAGCGACACTGAAGCTTTCTTT.

The chain joins TRBV9 to TRBJ1-3; a possible D gene is TRBD1 (6 bases). The CDR3 runs to 16 residues. The V end lost 5 bases, the J end lost 1 base, and 16 bases lay between the germline ends. Germline V CDR1 and CDR2: SGDLS, YYNGEE. The CDR3 reads CASSGVGGASGNTIYF. CDR3 nucleotides: TGTGCCAGCAGTGGGGTGGGGGGCGCGTCTGGAAACACCATATATTTT.

The V and J genes are TRBV5-1 and TRBJ2-1; tentative D call: TRBD2 (6 bases). From germline, CDR1 is SGHRS and CDR2 YFSETQ. The CDR3 consists of 12 residues. Trimming took 3 bases from V and 14 from J, leaving 15 bases between them. The CDR3 protein is CASSYDSSGEFF. The CDR3 DNA follows: TGCGCCAGCAGCTACGACAGTTCGGGGGAGTTCTTC.

This chain connects TRBV5-4 to TRBJ1-4, with 7 bases lining up with TRBD1. The junction had 10 bases not matched to a gene; V was cut back by 6 bases and J by 14 bases. The CDR3 is made up of 12 amino acids. Germline V gene sequence: CDR1 SGHNT, CDR2 YYREEE (reference sequence). CDR3 sequence: CASTRRGRFLFF. CDR3 in DNA: TGTGCCAGCACTCGGAGGGGGCGGTTTCTGTTTTTT.

The chain employs TRBV7-2 and TRBJ2-5, with TRBD1 matching over 8 bases. Looked up from germline, CDR1 is SGHTA and CDR2 is FQGNSA. V was clipped by 3 bases and J by 2 bases; unmatched bases: 5. This CDR3 is built from 15 residues. This chain's CDR3 is CASSFRTGIQETQYF. CDR3 DNA: TGTGCCAGCAGCTTTAGGACAGGGATTCAAGAGACCCAGTACTTC.

The V call is TRBV14, the J call TRBJ1-4; D not resolved. Germline CDR1 and CDR2: SGHDN and FVKESK. The ends were cut back, 1 base at V and 7 bases at J, with 4 bases in the middle. This CDR3 comprises 12 residues. CDR3 protein: CASSQGSEKLFF. CDR3 sequence (DNA): TGTGCCAGCAGCCAAGGTTCTGAAAAACTGTTTTTT.

The V and J genes are TRBV7-9 and TRBJ2-7; possible D gene TRBD1, 5 bases. The germline V gene encodes CDR1 SEHNR and CDR2 FQNEAQ (reference sequence). Trimming shortened V by 5 bases and J by 0 bases, and 8 bases separated the two germline ends. This CDR3 contains 13 residues. The CDR3: CASSQTASYEQYF. DNA of the CDR3: TGTGCCAGCAGCCAGACAGCCTCCTACGAGCAGTACTTC.

This clone was counted only a few times. Written as DNA, the CDR3 is TGTGCCAGTAGTAATCGGTATGGCTACACCTTC. Amino acids: CASSNRYGYTF. This sequence joins TRBV19 and TRBJ1-2; no reliable D call. This CDR3 contains 11 residues. Trimming removed 4 bases at V and 5 bases at J, with 5 bases between. CDR1 LNHDA and CDR2 SQIVND come from the germline V gene (reference sequence).

V usage is TRBV7-2 and J usage is TRBJ2-5; 11 bases agree with TRBD2. CDR1 SGHTA and CDR2 FQGNSA come from the germline V gene. Trimming cost V 5 bases and J 4 bases; bases outside gene matches: 9. The CDR3 consists of 16 residues. The chain's CDR3 is CASSPTGSGRVETQYF. In nucleotides, the CDR3 is TGTGCCAGCAGCCCGACGGGTAGCGGGAGGGTAGAGACCCAGTACTTC.

This sequence joins TRBV2 and TRBJ1-5, with 7 bases lining up with TRBD1. The CDR3 is made up of 13 amino acids. Looked up from germline, CDR1 is SNHLY and CDR2 is FYNNEI. The J segment lost 7 bases and the V segment lost 7 bases, leaving 7 bases of the junction unmatched. The CDR3: CASTRGQGQPQHF. The CDR3 DNA is TGTGCCAGCACGAGGGGGCAGGGGCAGCCCCAGCATTTT.